This T cell receptor (beta chain) is from a study of shared clonotypes between healthy human individuals. In the study overall: Donors were a couple of women and a few men aged 18 to 49.

Naive CD8 cells lacked CD45RO, underwent positive selection for CCR7 and left out terminally differentiated effector memory CD45RA+ cells. The healthy adult donors were HIV-negative and reported no recent acute infections or vaccinations. This CDR3 has 13 amino acids. V lost 7 bases to trimming and J lost 9 bases; unmatched junction nucleotides: 6. Germline loops: CDR1 SGHVS, CDR2 FQNEAQ. TCRdb's copy holds only in-frame clones and misses some; the assay was immunoSEQ multiplex PCR. The profile covers some 2 million clones, with roughly 95% appearing a single time and roughly 1% taken by the ten largest.

The sequence was collected from a young man in good health. Sequencing was carried out using naive CD8+ T cells sorted from blood. The chain uses TRBV7-8 and TRBJ2-1, with TRBD2 matching 10 bases. In DNA form, the CDR3 reads TGTGCCAGCAAGGCTAGCGGGGGCAGTGAGCAGTTCTTC. This sequence encodes CASKASGGSEQFF.